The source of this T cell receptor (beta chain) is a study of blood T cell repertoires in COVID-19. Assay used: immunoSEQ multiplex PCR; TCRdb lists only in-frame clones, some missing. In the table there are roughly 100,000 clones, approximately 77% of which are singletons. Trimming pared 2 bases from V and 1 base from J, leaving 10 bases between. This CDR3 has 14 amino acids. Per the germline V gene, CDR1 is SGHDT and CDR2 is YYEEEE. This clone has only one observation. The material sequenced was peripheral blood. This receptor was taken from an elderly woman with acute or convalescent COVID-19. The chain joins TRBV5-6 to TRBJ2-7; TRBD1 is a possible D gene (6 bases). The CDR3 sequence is CASSFNRVSYEQYF. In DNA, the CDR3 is TGTGCCAGCAGCTTTAACAGGGTGTCCTACGAGCAGTACTTC.